This TCR beta chain came from a study of CXCR3-negative and CXCR3-positive naive CD8 T cells. Germline lookup yields CDR1 GTSNPN and CDR2 SVGIG (reference sequence). This CDR3 has 13 amino acids. All TRB cDNA libraries came from 5' RACE performed with UMI labels. TCRdb re-called the 5' RACE reads and shows each CDR3 protein once, DNA omitted. The specimen's table records around 6,900 distinct CDR3 sequences. Study observations and caveats: Naive CXCR3-positive cells had TRB CDR3s more hydrophobic than those of CXCR3-negative naive cells. Diversity proved comparably high across both naive subsets and much lower in memory CD8+ cells. Naive CXCR3-positive and CXCR3-negative cells shared similar TRBV-TRBJ usage, unlike memory cells.

On this clonotype itself: What it recognizes is unknown.

The source is a human donor in good health. Some clones in this sample may be carry-over from other donors' samples. The chain has TRBV30 and TRBJ1-2. The sequenced sample consisted of naive CXCR3+ CD8+ T cells from blood. The subset here: CD45RO-CCR7+CD27+CD95- naive CD8+ T cells expressing CXCR3 (TNR3+). Here the CDR3 reads CAWSKETNYGYTF. Full variable domain (rest looked up from reference TRBV30 and TRBJ1-2): SQTIHQWPATLVQPVGSPLSLECTVEGTSNPNLYWYRQAAGRGLQLLFYSVGIGQISSEVPQNLSASRPQDRQFILSSKKLLLSDSGFYLCAWSKETNYGYTFGSGTRLTVV.